The source of this TCR beta chain is a study of shared clonotypes between healthy human individuals. The J segment lost 2 bases and the V segment lost 5 bases, leaving 14 bases of the junction unmatched. Germline values: CDR1 SGHVS, CDR2 FNYEAQ. The CDR3 is made up of 18 amino acids. Clones were read by immunoSEQ multiplex PCR, and TCRdb kept only the in-frame ones, dropping some. This table holds 2 million or so clones, less than 95% found once. The naive CD8 subset, CD45RO-negative cells positively selected for CCR7, excluded terminally differentiated effector memory CD45RA+ cells. The clonotype comes from a man between 18 and 29 years old in good health. Sequenced input: naive CD8+ T cells sorted from blood. The chain joins TRBV7-6 to TRBJ2-7; the match to TRBD1 covers 11 bases. The CDR3 DNA follows: TGTGCCAGCAGCCCCACAGGGACAGGGGGAAACCCCACCTACGAGCAGTACTTC. Its translation is CASSPTGTGGNPTYEQYF. Full variable domain (outside the CDR3, taken from reference TRBV7-6 and TRBJ2-7): GAGVSQSPRYKVTKRGQDVALRCDPISGHVSLYWYRQALGQGPEFLTYFNYEAQQDKSGLPNDRFSAERPEGSISTLTIQRTEQRDSAMYRCASSPTGTGGNPTYEQYFGPGTRLTVT.